This note documents a single T cell receptor (beta chain) sequence. Unmatched junction bases numbered 8, after V lost 6 bases and J lost 2 bases. Germline V gives CDR1 SGHNT, CDR2 YENEEA. The CDR3 is made up of 15 amino acids. These data are taken from a study of blood T cell repertoires in COVID-19. Overall study context: Both acute and convalescent COVID-19 samples were obtained from the United States, Italy and Spain. PBMCs, B-cell-depleted T cells, or T cells were the source of the cDNA or gDNA that made up the material.

Original methodology: Reference gene primers were amplified, and this amplification served to estimate nucleated cell counts. The data were produced by immunoSEQ multiplex PCR, yet TCRdb's version contains in-frame clones alone and is incomplete. That table supplies the V and J calls and clone size; D and trimming were determined from the DNA. Of 200,000 to 300,000 clones listed, about nine tenths are singletons. V is TRBV11-3 and J is TRBJ1-1; TRBD1 agrees at 8 bases. The sequence was collected from a woman aged 40-49 years who had recovered from COVID-19. The sample comprised peripheral blood. CDR3 in DNA: TGTGCCAGCAGTACCGGACAGGGCACCAACACTGAAGCTTTCTTT. Protein product: CASSTGQGTNTEAFF.